Ten or more counts support the clone carrying this T cell receptor (beta chain). RNA transcripts were the template, and TCR beta CDR3 regions were amplified from them. HTBI-primed RT-PCR formed the first round, and a multiplex PCR formed the second. TCRdb re-called the multiplex PCR reads through MiXCR, storing one row per CDR3 protein. This sample has roughly 300,000 distinct CDR3 sequences, with roughly 15% found just once. This CDR3 is 14 amino acids long. Between the trimmed V and J ends, which lost 3 bases and 3 bases, there was a span of 12 bases. Germline values: CDR1 LNHDA, CDR2 SQIVND (reference sequence). These data come from a study of Graves' ophthalmopathy and Graves' hyperthyroidism.

V and J are TRBV19 and TRBJ2-7, with no clear D. The clonotype comes from an adult man with Graves' ophthalmopathy. Sequenced input: peripheral blood. CDR3 DNA sequence: TGTGCCAGTAGTATGGCGCACAGAAGCTACGAGCAGTACTTC. It translates to CASSMAHRSYEQYF.